This passage covers 14 T cell receptor beta chains from one sample sequenced in a study of blood T cell repertoires in COVID-19. Using immunoSEQ multiplex PCR, the repertoire was profiled, and TCRdb retains in-frame clones only, with some absent. The sample yields about 87,000 clones, roughly 76% seen once. The sequenced material came from peripheral blood. The receptors were gathered from a woman in her 50s with acute or convalescent COVID-19.

V usage is TRBV5-1 and J usage is TRBJ2-1, with TRBD1 identical over 12 bases. The CDR3 totals 15 residues. The J segment lost 6 bases and the V segment lost 3 bases, leaving 4 bases of the junction unmatched. The germline CDR1 and CDR2 sequences are SGHRS and YFSETQ. CDR3 DNA: TGCGCCAGCAGCTCGGGACAGGGGGCGCCCAATGAGCAGTTCTTC. Protein product: CASSSGQGAPNEQFF.

The V gene is TRBV3-1 (or the pseudogene TRBV3-2), the J gene TRBJ2-2; TRBD2 agrees at 7 bases. The germline CDR1 and CDR2 sequences are LGHDT and YNNKEL (reference sequence). V was pared by 1 base and J by 1 base, with 6 bases of the junction left unmatched. The CDR3 runs to 17 residues. The CDR3 nucleotides read TGTGCCAGCAGCCAAGGGTTACAGCGGGGGAACACCGGGGAGCTGTTTTTT. Protein product: CASSQGLQRGNTGELFF.

J is TRBJ1-2 and V is TRBV3-1 (or the pseudogene TRBV3-2), with a possible D match to TRBD1 (6 bases). This CDR3 is 14 amino acids long. V was clipped by 6 bases and J by 7 bases, with 18 bases between them. Germline V gene lookup returns CDR1 LGHDT and CDR2 YNNKEL (reference sequence). The CDR3 here is CASSFSRGGSGYTF. CDR3 coding DNA: TGTGCCAGCAGTTTCTCAAGGGGGGGCTCTGGCTACACCTTC.

The chain carries TRBV18 and TRBJ2-3, with 7 bases fitting TRBD2. The CDR3 has 14 residues. After removal of 2 bases from V and 4 bases from J, the junction contained 3 bases not matched to a gene. Germline CDR1 KGHSH, CDR2 LQKENI. CDR3 coding DNA: TGTGCCAGCTCACCAGGCGGGGGAGCAGATACGCAGTATTTT. This sequence encodes CASSPGGGADTQYF. The full variable domain, with the rest looked up from reference TRBV18 and TRBJ2-3, is NAGVMQNPRHLVRRRGQEARLRCSPMKGHSHVYWYRQLPEEGLKFMVYLQKENIIDESGMPKERFSAEFPKEGPSILRIQQVVRGDSAAYFCASSPGGGADTQYFGPGTRLTVL.

The chain's CDR3 is CASTFSGTGHSPLHF. The CDR3 DNA reads TGTGCCAGCACCTTCTCCGGGACAGGGCATTCACCCCTCCACTTT. V usage is TRBV9 and J usage is TRBJ1-6; TRBD1 matches at 9 bases. The V gene's germline CDR1 is SGDLS and CDR2 YYNGEE. The CDR3 contains 15 residues. The junction had 9 bases not matched to a gene; V was cut back by 6 bases and J by 8 bases.

J is TRBJ2-1 and V is TRBV27, with 10 positions matching TRBD2. V was clipped by 6 bases and J by 6 bases; unmatched bases: 2. Germline-derived CDR1 and CDR2 are MNHEY and SMNVEV (reference sequence). This CDR3 spans 13 amino acids. The CDR3 DNA reads as TGTGCCAGCAGGTTAGCGGGAGGCAATGAGCAGTTCTTC. It translates to CASRLAGGNEQFF.

J is TRBJ1-5 and V is TRBV28; no clear D gene. The CDR3 has 15 residues. The V end lost 2 bases, the J end lost 7 bases, and 15 bases lay between the germline ends. Germline assignment: CDR1 MDHEN and CDR2 SYDVKM. The CDR3 here is CASSLEIVGGQPQHF. The CDR3 nucleotides read TGTGCCAGCAGTTTAGAAATCGTGGGAGGCCAGCCCCAGCATTTT.

This rearrangement joins TRBV12-3 or TRBV12-4 to TRBJ1-2; TRBD1 agrees at 7 bases. Losses at the gene ends were 7 bases for V and 8 bases for J; bases not matched to a gene: 7. This CDR3 is 12 amino acids long. The CDR3 DNA reads TGTGCCAGCACGCAGACAGGGCCGGGCTACACCTTC. It encodes CASTQTGPGYTF.

This sequence joins TRBV9 and TRBJ2-5; 7 nucleotides match TRBD2. Per germline, CDR1 SGDLS and CDR2 YYNGEE. The CDR3 has 16 amino acids. Unmatched junction bases numbered 14, after V lost 7 bases and J lost 2 bases. CDR3 sequence (DNA): TGTGCCAGCGCCCCCTTAGCGGGCCTCACTCAAGAGACCCAGTACTTC. Protein: CASAPLAGLTQETQYF.

The chain joins TRBV29-1 to TRBJ2-7; the match to TRBD1 covers 8 bases. CDR3 length: 13 residues. V lost 4 bases and J lost 6; bases outside the gene matches: 8. In germline, CDR1 is SQVTM, CDR2 ANQGSEA. CDR3 in DNA: TGCAGCGTTGGGACAGGGAGTCTCGTCGAGCAGTACTTC. Protein sequence: CSVGTGSLVEQYF.

This clone was counted between two and nine times. The V gene is TRBV14, the J gene TRBJ1-2; the D gene is possibly TRBD1 (5 bases). The CDR3 has 13 amino acids. V lost 1 base and J lost 2, with 5 bases in between. Germline lookup yields CDR1 SGHDN and CDR2 FVKESK. The CDR3 loop reads CASSQGQNYGYTF. Written as DNA, the CDR3 is TGTGCCAGCAGCCAAGGACAGAACTATGGCTACACCTTC. Supplemented by reference TRBV14 and TRBJ1-2, the full variable domain reads EAGVTQFPSHSVIEKGQTVTLRCDPISGHDNLYWYRRVMGKEIKFLLHFVKESKQDESGMPNNRFLAERTGGTYSTLKVQPAELEDSGVYFCASSQGQNYGYTFGSGTRLTVV.

This clone was counted many times. Distinct nucleotide sequences in the sample also encode this CDR3. This sequence joins TRBV28 and TRBJ1-4; TRBD1 matches 9 bases. The CDR3 has 15 residues. Germline CDR1 is MDHEN and CDR2 is SYDVKM. J was trimmed by 7 bases and V by 3 bases; bases with no gene match: 6. CDR3 in amino acids: CASSLEQGAGEKLFF. The CDR3 region has the DNA TGTGCCAGCAGTTTGGAACAGGGGGCTGGTGAAAAACTGTTTTTT.

V gene TRBV10-3 combines with J gene TRBJ2-7, with TRBD2 as a possible D gene (5 bases). V lost 3 bases and J lost 4, with 7 bases in between. CDR3 size: 12 residues. In germline, CDR1 is ENHRY, CDR2 SYGVKD. CDR3 nucleotide sequence: TGTGCCATCAGTGACGGGGAGTACGAGCAGTACTTC. Translation: CAISDGEYEQYF.

The chain combines TRBV29-1 with TRBJ2-1; D might be TRBD2 (6 bases). Between the trimmed V and J ends, which lost 7 bases and 6 bases, there was a span of 16 bases. Germline V gives CDR1 SQVTM, CDR2 ANQGSEA. The CDR3 has 13 amino acids. The CDR3 is CSGERGGRNEQFF. CDR3 DNA sequence: TGCAGCGGCGAACGGGGAGGTCGCAATGAGCAGTTCTTC.